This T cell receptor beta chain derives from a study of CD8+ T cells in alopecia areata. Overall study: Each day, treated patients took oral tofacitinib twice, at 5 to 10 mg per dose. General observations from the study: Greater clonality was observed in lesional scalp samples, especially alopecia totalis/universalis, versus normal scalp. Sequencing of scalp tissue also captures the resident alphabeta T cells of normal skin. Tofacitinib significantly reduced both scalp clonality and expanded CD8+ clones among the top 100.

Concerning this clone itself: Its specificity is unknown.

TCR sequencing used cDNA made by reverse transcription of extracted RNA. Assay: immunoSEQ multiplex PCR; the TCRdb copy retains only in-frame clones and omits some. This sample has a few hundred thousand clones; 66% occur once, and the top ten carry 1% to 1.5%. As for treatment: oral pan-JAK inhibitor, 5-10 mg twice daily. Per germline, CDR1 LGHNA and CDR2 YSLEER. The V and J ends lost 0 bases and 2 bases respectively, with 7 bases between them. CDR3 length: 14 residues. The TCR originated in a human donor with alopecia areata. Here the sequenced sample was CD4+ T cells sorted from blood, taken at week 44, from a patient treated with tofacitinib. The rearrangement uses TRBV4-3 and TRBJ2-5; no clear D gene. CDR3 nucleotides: TGCGCCAGCAGCCAAGAGACGGCTCAAGAGACCCAGTACTTC. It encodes CASSQETAQETQYF.